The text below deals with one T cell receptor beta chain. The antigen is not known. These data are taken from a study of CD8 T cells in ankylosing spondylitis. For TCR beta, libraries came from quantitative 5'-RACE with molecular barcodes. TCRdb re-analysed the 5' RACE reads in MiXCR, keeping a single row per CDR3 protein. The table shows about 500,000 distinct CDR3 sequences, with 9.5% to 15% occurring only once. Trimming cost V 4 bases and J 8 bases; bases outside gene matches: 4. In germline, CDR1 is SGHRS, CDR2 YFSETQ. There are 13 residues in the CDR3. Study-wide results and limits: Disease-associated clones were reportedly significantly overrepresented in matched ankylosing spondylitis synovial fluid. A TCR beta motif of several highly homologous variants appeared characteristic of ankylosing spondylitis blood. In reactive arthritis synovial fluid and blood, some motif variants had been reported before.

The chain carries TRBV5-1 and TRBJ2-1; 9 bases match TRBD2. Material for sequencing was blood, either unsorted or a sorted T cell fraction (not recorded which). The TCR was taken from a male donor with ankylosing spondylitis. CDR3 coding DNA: TGCGCCAGCAGCGGCGGGACTAGCTATGAGCAGTTCTTC. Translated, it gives CASSGGTSYEQFF.